These 9 T cell receptor beta chains originate from one sample sequenced in a study of early T cells in non-severe SARS-CoV-2 infection. Via MiXCR, TCRdb re-called the 5' RACE reads, giving one row per CDR3 protein. The sample holds about 89,000 distinct CDR3 sequences, under 15% seen once. Source material: whole blood. Receptor source: an adult who was a healthcare worker with PCR-confirmed SARS-CoV-2 infection or an uninfected control (not recorded which).

The chain employs TRBV21-1 and TRBJ1-6; TRBD1, as called in the table, went unchecked against the DNA. TRBV21-1 is a pseudogene locus. The CDR3 spans 15 residues. DNA of the CDR3: TGTGCCAGCAGCTTCACCCCGGGGAGTAATTCACCCCTCCACTTT. It translates to CASSFTPGSNSPLHF.

The sample holds many counts of this clonotype. The CDR3 bases are TGTGCCGGAAAGGGGAGGGGTAACACCGGGGAGCTGTTTTTT. Translation: CAGKGRGNTGELFF. The rearrangement links TRBV2 to TRBJ2-2; 7 positions match TRBD2. Trimming at V came to 11 bases and at J to 2 bases, leaving 8 bases not matched to a gene. Per germline, CDR1 SNHLY and CDR2 FYNNEI. This CDR3 spans 14 amino acids.

The rearrangement links TRBV7-2 to TRBJ2-7; the match to TRBD2 covers 7 bases. Germline V gene data show CDR1 as SGHTA and CDR2 as FQGNSA. V lost 1 base, J lost 4 bases, and 7 bases stayed unmatched. The CDR3 is made up of 15 amino acids. CDR3 region: CASSLGYGGGYEQYV. CDR3 DNA sequence: TGTGCCAGCAGCTTAGGATACGGCGGGGGTTACGAGCAGTACGTC.

This chain uses TRBV6-4 with TRBJ2-3; the D is unclear. Trimming took 0 bases from V and 3 from J, leaving 7 bases between them. The CDR3 contains 14 residues. Germline V gene sequence: CDR1 MRHNA, CDR2 SNTAGT. Here the CDR3 DNA reads TGTGCCAGCAGTGACTCGATTTCGACAGATACGCAGTATTTT. Protein: CASSDSISTDTQYF.

V usage is TRBV6-2 or TRBV6-3 and J usage is TRBJ2-5; D perhaps matches TRBD2 (6 bases). CDR3 length equals 15 residues. The V end lost 6 bases, the J end lost 3 bases, and 17 bases lay between the germline ends. Germline V gene lookup returns CDR1 MNHEY and CDR2 SVGEGT. This chain's CDR3 is CASSEQDYVEETQYF. The CDR3 DNA sequence: TGTGCCAGCAGCGAGCAGGACTACGTCGAAGAGACCCAGTACTTC.

This clonotype showed up many times. The chain employs TRBV5-5 and TRBJ1-6; D remains ambiguous. Trimming took off 0 bases at V and 9 bases at J, with 7 bases between the two ends. CDR1 SGHKS and CDR2 YYEKEE come from the germline V gene (reference sequence). This CDR3 has 13 residues. CDR3 in amino acids: CASSLVSVSPLHF. CDR3 DNA sequence: TGTGCCAGCAGCTTGGTCTCAGTTTCACCCCTCCACTTT.

J is TRBJ2-1 and V is TRBV19, with D perhaps matching TRBD1 (6 bases). Germline V lookup: CDR1 LNHDA, CDR2 SQIVND (reference sequence). The germline V and J ends were trimmed by 5 bases and 8 bases, with 13 bases remaining between them. The CDR3 sequence is 13 residues long. CDR3 region: CASSLLAGDEQFF. The CDR3 DNA reads TGTGCCAGTAGTCTCTTGGCAGGGGATGAGCAGTTCTTC.

V usage is TRBV20-1 and J usage is TRBJ1-5; D is unclear. Trimming shortened V by 3 bases and J by 7 bases, and 19 bases separated the two germline ends. The CDR3 is 15 amino acids. The germline V gene has CDR1 DFQATT and CDR2 SNEGSKA (reference sequence). CDR3 DNA sequence: TGCAGTGCTAGCCCACCTAGGCTGGGTGGCCAGCCCCAGCATTTT. Translating it yields CSASPPRLGGQPQHF.

This clonotype was seen only a few times. This chain connects TRBV5-5 to TRBJ2-6; TRBD1 is a possible D gene (5 bases). The CDR3 extends over 15 amino acids. The germline gives CDR1 SGHKS, CDR2 YYEKEE (reference sequence). V lost 1 base and J lost 1, with 6 bases in between. The CDR3 here is CASSLSGSGANVLTF. Written as DNA, the CDR3 is TGTGCCAGCAGCTTGTCAGGGTCTGGGGCCAACGTCCTGACTTTC.